The subject of this entry is one TCR beta chain. The antigen is unknown. The source of the sample is a study of T cell clonotyping in hematopoietic cell transplantation. Study conclusions and caveats: Pathologically expanded recipient clonotypes increased progressively from day 30 to day 180 as diversity fell.

Time point reported: recipient sample about 28 days before transplant, after cytoreduction. Some clones are missing from TCRdb's copy, which holds only in-frame ones; the method was immunoSEQ multiplex PCR. The data contain over 25,000 clones, about 80% of them singletons. Trimming left V 0 bases short and J 0 bases short, with 2 bases between. This CDR3 has 13 residues. CDR1 and CDR2 from the germline V gene are SGHDT and YYEEEE. The chain uses TRBV5-6 and TRBJ2-3, with D unclear. This receptor was obtained from a woman aged 30 to 39 with chronic myeloid leukemia. Some clones in this sample may be carry-over from other donors' samples. Sequences were derived from peripheral blood mononuclear cells, sampled before stem cell transplant. In DNA, the CDR3 is TGTGCCAGCAGCTTGGCGAGCACAGATACGCAGTATTTT. Its translation is CASSLASTDTQYF.